The present T cell receptor beta chain was sequenced within a study of T cells in women clearing cervical HPV infection. Background on the study: Cases' blood sampling followed lesion detection by median around 150 days (90 to 200).

Germline V gives CDR1 MNHEY, CDR2 SVGEGT. V was clipped by 8 bases and J by 2 bases, with 9 bases between them. This CDR3 region has 12 residues. About this clone: Its antigen is unidentified. The missing CDR3 end, 3 residues past where the read stops, is filled in from the germline J gene. Other nucleotide sequences from this sample produce the same CDR3.

Study-level points and caveats: Repertoire richness, not evenness, was significantly elevated in CIN3+ cases versus controls. Unknown T-cell numbers per sample may underlie the richness differences.

Libraries were prepared by immunoSEQ multiplex PCR; TCRdb keeps only in-frame clonotypes and omits some of them. This table holds some 20,000 clones. The sequenced sample consisted of blood buffy coat. The rearrangement links TRBV6-2 or TRBV6-3 to TRBJ1-2, with D possibly TRBD1 on 6 matching bases. The clonotype was recovered from a woman aged 18-70 years with a cervical HPV16 infection that either progressed to CIN3+ or cleared (not recorded which). CDR3 DNA (partial): TGTGCCAGCGGGCAGGGGAACTATGGC. The encoded protein is CASGQGNYG. The whole CDR3 sequence reads CASGQGNYGYTF.